Presented here are 26 T cell receptor beta chains from one specimen sequenced in a study of cytomegalovirus exposure and HLA in healthy donors. Both 60 Vbeta primers and 13 Jbeta primers went into the PCR. The repertoire was sequenced with immunoSEQ multiplex PCR; TCRdb's copy has only in-frame clones and lacks some. The repertoire holds roughly 180,000 clones, with around 76% as singletons. Sequences were obtained from PBMCs. These receptor sequences come from a man aged 40-50 years in good health and CMV-seronegative.

This chain connects TRBV6-6 to TRBJ2-3, with 10 bases fitting TRBD2. Trimming removed 7 bases from V and 3 bases from J; junction bases left unmatched: 7. The CDR3 has 15 residues. Per the germline V gene, CDR1 is MNHNY and CDR2 is SVGAGI (reference sequence). In nucleotides, the CDR3 is TGTGCCAGCATTTTCCTAGCGGGAGCGACAGATACGCAGTATTTT. It is translated as CASIFLAGATDTQYF.

This clone occurred once. J is TRBJ2-1 and V is TRBV6-5; TRBD2 matches 13 bases. V shed 6 bases, J shed 7 bases, and the junction held 0 bases outside the gene matches. Germline V lookup: CDR1 MNHEY, CDR2 SVGAGI. This CDR3 has 13 amino acids. The CDR3 nucleotides are TGTGCCAGCAGACTAGCGGGAGGGAATGAGCAGTTCTTC. Protein sequence: CASRLAGGNEQFF.

The chain joins TRBV4-3 to TRBJ2-1, with D tentatively TRBD2 (5 bases). V was shortened by 0 bases and J by 4 bases, with 16 bases between the two germline ends. The germline V gene has CDR1 LGHNA and CDR2 YSLEER. This CDR3 has 17 amino acids. The CDR3 spells CASSQDRRRRDYNEQFF. CDR3 nucleotide sequence: TGCGCCAGCAGCCAAGATCGGAGGAGAAGGGATTACAATGAGCAGTTCTTC.

The chain couples TRBV5-4 to TRBJ2-7; 11 nucleotides align to TRBD1. The CDR3 is 14 amino acids. The germline V gene has CDR1 SGHNT and CDR2 YYREEE (reference sequence). With V trimmed by 5 bases and J by 5 bases, 6 bases remained unmatched. CDR3 loop: CASRPGQGAHEQYF. CDR3 DNA sequence: TGTGCCAGCAGGCCTGGACAGGGGGCCCACGAGCAGTACTTC.

This clone was seen just once. The rearrangement joins TRBV6-1 to TRBJ1-2; no definite D call. V lost 1 base, J lost 7 bases, and 16 bases lay in between. CDR1 and CDR2 (germline): MNHNS, SASEGT. The CDR3 extends over 15 amino acids. In DNA form, the CDR3 reads TGTGCCAGCAGTGAAGTACGGCAGGCTCGTGGTGGCTACACCTTC. Translated: CASSEVRQARGGYTF.

V gene TRBV19 combines with J gene TRBJ2-7; 16 positions match TRBD2. This CDR3 contains 17 residues. From germline, CDR1 is LNHDA and CDR2 SQIVND (reference sequence). Trimming cost V 5 bases and J 0 bases; bases outside gene matches: 4. CDR3 in DNA: TGTGCCAGTAGTTCGGGACTAGCGGGAGGGTCCTCCTACGAGCAGTACTTC. Amino acid sequence: CASSSGLAGGSSYEQYF.

The chain has TRBV7-9 and TRBJ1-1; the match to TRBD1 covers 9 bases. The CDR3 spans 14 residues. Germline CDR1 SEHNR, CDR2 FQNEAQ (reference sequence). J gave up 5 bases and V 8 bases, and 9 bases lay outside the gene matches. CDR3 sequence: CASDRGQGGTEAFF. Written as DNA, the CDR3 is TGTGCCAGCGACAGGGGACAGGGTGGAACTGAAGCTTTCTTT.

The chain is built from TRBV19 and TRBJ2-6; D may be TRBD1 (5 bases). The CDR3 has 16 amino acids. Germline CDR1 LNHDA, CDR2 SQIVND (reference sequence). Trimming took 5 bases from V and 0 from J, leaving 11 bases between them. DNA of the CDR3: TGTGCCAGTAGTCCAGGGTCTCACTCTGGGGCCAACGTCCTGACTTTC. It translates to CASSPGSHSGANVLTF.

The V call is TRBV4-3, the J call TRBJ2-1; TRBD2 matches at 8 bases. There are 17 residues in the CDR3. V trimming: 3 bases; J trimming: 0 bases; junction bases outside the gene matches: 7. Looked up from germline, CDR1 is LGHNA and CDR2 is YSLEER. CDR3 amino acids: CASSHLSSGSSYNEQFF. CDR3 in DNA: TGCGCCAGCAGCCATCTCTCGAGCGGGAGCTCCTACAATGAGCAGTTCTTC.

This chain joins TRBV28 and TRBJ1-2, with TRBD1 matching 7 bases. This CDR3 has 15 amino acids. The V segment lost 5 bases and the J segment 2 bases; nucleotides outside the gene matches: 8. Germline V CDR1 and CDR2: MDHEN, SYDVKM. The CDR3 protein is CASSQPGQRNYGYTF. In nucleotides, the CDR3 is TGTGCCAGCAGTCAACCGGGACAGCGGAACTATGGCTACACCTTC.

The chain uses TRBV28 and TRBJ1-6, with 10 bases that match TRBD1. In germline, CDR1 is MDHEN, CDR2 SYDVKM. The CDR3 has 14 residues. Unmatched junction bases numbered 7, after V lost 7 bases and J lost 10 bases. The CDR3 loop reads CASTFPGQGSPLHF. As DNA, the CDR3 is TGTGCCAGCACCTTTCCGGGACAGGGGTCACCCCTCCACTTT.

The chain joins TRBV27 to TRBJ2-3; weak D call: TRBD1 (6 bases). Germline assignment: CDR1 MNHEY and CDR2 SMNVEV (reference sequence). The CDR3 sequence is 14 residues long. Trimming shortened V by 6 bases and J by 10 bases, and 20 bases separated the two germline ends. The chain's CDR3 is CASRGTSSRGSQYF. CDR3 in DNA: TGTGCCAGCAGAGGGACAAGCTCACGAGGTTCGCAGTATTTT.

This clone was seen once. The chain carries TRBV7-3 and TRBJ2-3; maybe TRBD2 (6 bases). Per germline, CDR1 SGHTA and CDR2 FQGTGA. Trimming pared 5 bases from V and 4 bases from J, leaving 16 bases between. The CDR3 consists of 15 residues. CDR3 amino acids: CASSAGGERADTQYF. CDR3 bases: TGTGCCAGCAGCGCCGGCGGGGAAAGGGCAGATACGCAGTATTTT. Supplemented by reference TRBV7-3 and TRBJ2-3, the full variable domain reads GAGVSQTPSNKVTEKGKYVELRCDPISGHTALYWYRQSLGQGPEFLIYFQGTGAADDSGLPNDRFFAVRPEGSVSTLKIQRTERGDSAVYLCASSAGGERADTQYFGPGTRLTVL.

V is TRBV4-2 and J is TRBJ2-2; 9 bases map to TRBD1. Germline V gene sequence: CDR1 LGHNA, CDR2 YNFKEQ. The CDR3 is made up of 17 amino acids. Trimming cost V 0 bases and J 5 bases; bases outside gene matches: 7. The CDR3 sequence: CASSQDLQGAFTGELFF. CDR3 DNA: TGTGCCAGCAGCCAAGATCTACAGGGGGCCTTTACCGGGGAGCTGTTTTTT.

This sequence joins TRBV19 and TRBJ2-7; D perhaps matches TRBD2 (6 bases). Germline loops: CDR1 LNHDA, CDR2 SQIVND (reference sequence). V was clipped by 5 bases and J by 0 bases, with 14 bases between them. The CDR3 runs 15 residues. CDR3 amino acids: CASSRSGLFSYEQYF. The CDR3 DNA is TGTGCCAGTAGTCGATCGGGACTCTTCTCCTACGAGCAGTACTTC.

The chain links TRBV6-5 to TRBJ1-1; D not resolved. CDR3 length: 15 amino acids. CDR1 and CDR2 from the germline V gene are MNHEY and SVGAGI. V lost 2 bases to trimming and J lost 4 bases, with 14 bases between them. In DNA, the CDR3 is TGTGCCAGCAGTTACGGGTGGCGAGGGAGCACTGAAGCTTTCTTT. Encoded protein: CASSYGWRGSTEAFF.

This rearrangement joins TRBV5-4 to TRBJ1-2, with 7 bases fitting TRBD1. V shed 0 bases, J shed 3 bases, and the junction held 8 bases outside the gene matches. The CDR3 extends over 16 amino acids. CDR1 is SGHNT, CDR2 YYREEE, per germline (reference sequence). This CDR3 reads CASSLGGGGVDYGYTF. The CDR3 region has the DNA TGTGCCAGCAGCTTGGGAGGAGGGGGCGTCGACTATGGCTACACCTTC.

The rearrangement joins TRBV10-3 to TRBJ1-1, with a possible D match to TRBD1 (5 bases). CDR3 size: 16 residues. Germline assignment: CDR1 ENHRY and CDR2 SYGVKD. The V end lost 2 bases, the J end lost 0 bases, and 13 bases lay between the germline ends. This chain's CDR3 is CAISEPRGIMNTEAFF. CDR3 nucleotides: TGTGCCATCAGTGAGCCCCGGGGGATCATGAACACTGAAGCTTTCTTT.

This clone was picked up one time. This sequence joins TRBV11-3 and TRBJ2-1; D ambiguous. CDR1 and CDR2 (germline): SGHNT, YENEEA. The CDR3 extends over 14 amino acids. With 6 bases removed from V and 0 bases from J, the gap between germline ends came to 9 bases. DNA of the CDR3: TGTGCCAGCAGAAACTCGGGCTCCTACAATGAGCAGTTCTTC. Residues: CASRNSGSYNEQFF.

The chain recombines TRBV4-1 with TRBJ2-1, with TRBD1 matching over 8 bases. V lost 4 bases to trimming and J lost 6 bases; unmatched junction nucleotides: 14. The CDR3 runs 17 residues. CDR1 is MGHRA, CDR2 YSYEKL, per germline. CDR3 DNA: TGCGCCAGCAGCCCGTGGGAAGAACAGGGGGTGGGCAATGAGCAGTTCTTC. Translation: CASSPWEEQGVGNEQFF.

The V call is TRBV20-1, the J call TRBJ1-2; D is ambiguous. Deletions cut 3 bases from V and 8 bases from J, with 10 bases between. Germline CDR1 reads DFQATT; CDR2 reads SNEGSKA (reference sequence). CDR3 length: 11 residues. In DNA, the CDR3 is TGCAGTGCTAGTTCCGGGGTAGGCTACACCTTC. Its protein product is CSASSGVGYTF.

The chain couples TRBV11-3 to TRBJ2-1, with 10 bases matching TRBD1. Unmatched junction bases numbered 11, after V lost 4 bases and J lost 5 bases. Germline loops: CDR1 SGHNT, CDR2 YENEEA. This CDR3 is built from 17 residues. The CDR3 region is CASSSWGGDRGHNEQFF. DNA for the CDR3: TGTGCCAGCAGCTCGTGGGGGGGGGACAGGGGCCACAATGAGCAGTTCTTC.

V is TRBV7-3 and J is TRBJ1-3, with D unclear. Germline CDR1 SGHTA, CDR2 FQGTGA. The CDR3 totals 14 residues. V dropped 3 bases and J dropped 2 bases, with 8 bases sitting between them. The CDR3 protein is CASSLGPTGNTIYF. The CDR3 nucleotides are TGTGCCAGCAGCTTGGGCCCCACTGGAAACACCATATATTTT.

The chain recombines TRBV30 with TRBJ2-7, with D perhaps matching TRBD2 (6 bases). Trimming shortened V by 0 bases and J by 4 bases, and 13 bases separated the two germline ends. Germline V gene sequence: CDR1 GTSNPN, CDR2 SVGIG (reference sequence). This CDR3 region has 14 residues. Here the CDR3 DNA reads TGTGCCTGGAGTGTACAGGTGGGGGGTTACGAGCAGTACTTC. As protein: CAWSVQVGGYEQYF.

The V call is TRBV6-4, the J call TRBJ2-1, with 11 bases aligning to TRBD2. Germline V gene lookup returns CDR1 MRHNA and CDR2 SNTAGT. V dropped 5 bases and J dropped 9; count of bases not matched to a gene: 6. The CDR3 is 14 residues long. In DNA form, the CDR3 reads TGTGCCAGCAGTTTGCTAGCGGGAGGAAGTGAGCAGTTCTTC. This gives the protein CASSLLAGGSEQFF.

The V gene is TRBV7-8, the J gene TRBJ2-7, with D unclear. V lost 6 bases to trimming and J lost 0 bases, with 12 bases between them. Germline lookup yields CDR1 SGHVS and CDR2 FQNEAQ. The CDR3 is 14 residues long. As DNA, the CDR3 is TGTGCCAGCAGTCCCAGGCCCCGCTCCTACGAGCAGTACTTC. Translation: CASSPRPRSYEQYF.